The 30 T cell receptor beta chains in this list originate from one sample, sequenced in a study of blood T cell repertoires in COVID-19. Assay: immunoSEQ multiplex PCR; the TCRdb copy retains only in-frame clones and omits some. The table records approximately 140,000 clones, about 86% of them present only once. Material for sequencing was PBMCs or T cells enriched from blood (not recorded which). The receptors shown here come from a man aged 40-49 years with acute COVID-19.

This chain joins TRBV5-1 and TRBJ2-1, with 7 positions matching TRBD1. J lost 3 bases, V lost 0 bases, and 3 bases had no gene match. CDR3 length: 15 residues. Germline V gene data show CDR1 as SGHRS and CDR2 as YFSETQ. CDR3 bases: TGCGCCAGCAGCTTGGAGGCAGGGGGCTACAATGAGCAGTTCTTC. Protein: CASSLEAGGYNEQFF.

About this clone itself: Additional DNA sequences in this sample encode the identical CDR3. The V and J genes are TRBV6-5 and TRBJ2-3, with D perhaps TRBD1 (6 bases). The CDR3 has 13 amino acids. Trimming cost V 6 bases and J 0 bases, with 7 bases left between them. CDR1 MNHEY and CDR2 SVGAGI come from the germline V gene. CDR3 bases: TGTGCCAGCAGGGGGACAAGCACAGATACGCAGTATTTT. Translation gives CASRGTSTDTQYF.

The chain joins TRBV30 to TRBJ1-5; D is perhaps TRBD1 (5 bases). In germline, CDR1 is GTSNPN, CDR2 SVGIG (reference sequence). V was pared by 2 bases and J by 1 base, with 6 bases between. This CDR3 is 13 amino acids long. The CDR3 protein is CAWSRGSNQPQHF. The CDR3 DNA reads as TGTGCCTGGAGTCGGGGGAGCAATCAGCCCCAGCATTTT. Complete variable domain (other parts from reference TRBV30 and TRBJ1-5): SQTIHQWPATLVQPVGSPLSLECTVEGTSNPNLYWYRQAAGRGLQLLFYSVGIGQISSEVPQNLSASRPQDRQFILSSKKLLLSDSGFYLCAWSRGSNQPQHFGDGTRLSIL.

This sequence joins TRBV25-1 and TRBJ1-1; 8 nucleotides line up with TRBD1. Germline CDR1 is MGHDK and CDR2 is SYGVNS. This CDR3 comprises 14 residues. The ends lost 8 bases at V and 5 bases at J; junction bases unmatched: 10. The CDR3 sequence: CASCSTGAKTEAFF. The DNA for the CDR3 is TGTGCCAGCTGCTCGACAGGGGCCAAAACTGAAGCTTTCTTT. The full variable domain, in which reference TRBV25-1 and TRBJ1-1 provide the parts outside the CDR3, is EADIYQTPRYLVIGTGKKITLECSQTMGHDKMYWYQQDPGMELHLIHYSYGVNSTEKGDLSSESTVSRIRTEHFPLTLESARPSHTSQYLCASCSTGAKTEAFFGQGTRLTVV.

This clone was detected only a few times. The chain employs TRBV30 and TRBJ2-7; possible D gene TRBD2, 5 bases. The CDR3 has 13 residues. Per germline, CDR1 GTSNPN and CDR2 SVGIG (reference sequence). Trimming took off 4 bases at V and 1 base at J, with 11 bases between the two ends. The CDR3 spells CAWTLGGSYEQYF. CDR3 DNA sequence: TGTGCCTGGACCCTAGGAGGATCCTACGAGCAGTACTTC.

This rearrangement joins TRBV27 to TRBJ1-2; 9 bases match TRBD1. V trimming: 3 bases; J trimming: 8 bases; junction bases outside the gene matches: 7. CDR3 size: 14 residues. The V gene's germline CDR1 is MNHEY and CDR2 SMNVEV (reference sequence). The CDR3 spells CASSFVQGASGYTF. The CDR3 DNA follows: TGTGCCAGCAGTTTTGTACAGGGGGCGTCGGGCTACACCTTC.

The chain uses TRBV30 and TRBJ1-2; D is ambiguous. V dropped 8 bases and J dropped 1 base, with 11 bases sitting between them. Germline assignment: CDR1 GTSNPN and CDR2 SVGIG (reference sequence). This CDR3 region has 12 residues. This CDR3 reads CAASEVNYGYTF. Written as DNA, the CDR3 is TGTGCCGCTTCAGAGGTTAACTATGGCTACACCTTC.

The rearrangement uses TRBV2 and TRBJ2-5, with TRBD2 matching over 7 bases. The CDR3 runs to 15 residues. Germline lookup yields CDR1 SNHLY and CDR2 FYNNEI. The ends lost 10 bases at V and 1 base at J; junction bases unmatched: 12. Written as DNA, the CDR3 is TGTGCCACCTCCGGCTCGCGGGAGCGCCAAGAGACCCAGTACTTC. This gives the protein CATSGSRERQETQYF.

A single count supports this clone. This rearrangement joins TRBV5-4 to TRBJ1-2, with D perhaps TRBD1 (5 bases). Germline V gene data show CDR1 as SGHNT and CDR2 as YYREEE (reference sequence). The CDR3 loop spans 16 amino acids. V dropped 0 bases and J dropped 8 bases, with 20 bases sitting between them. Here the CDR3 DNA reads TGTGCCAGCAGCTTGGAGGGGCCCGCAACATTAAGAGGCTACACCTTC. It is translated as CASSLEGPATLRGYTF.

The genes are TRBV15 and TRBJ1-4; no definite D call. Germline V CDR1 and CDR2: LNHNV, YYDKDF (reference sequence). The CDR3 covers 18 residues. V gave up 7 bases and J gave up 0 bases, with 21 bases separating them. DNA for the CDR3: TGTGCCACCAAAAGGGATCAGAGAGAGGGCCCAACTAATGAAAAACTGTTTTTT. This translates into CATKRDQREGPTNEKLFF.

This CDR3 is CATSDFTGGGYEQYF. CDR3 in DNA: TGTGCCACCAGTGATTTCACCGGGGGAGGCTACGAGCAGTACTTC. The V call is TRBV24-1, the J call TRBJ2-7; tentative D call: TRBD2 (6 bases). Germline V gene data show CDR1 as KGHDR and CDR2 as SFDVKD. CDR3 length: 15 amino acids. Trimming shortened V by 1 base and J by 3 bases, and 12 bases separated the two germline ends.

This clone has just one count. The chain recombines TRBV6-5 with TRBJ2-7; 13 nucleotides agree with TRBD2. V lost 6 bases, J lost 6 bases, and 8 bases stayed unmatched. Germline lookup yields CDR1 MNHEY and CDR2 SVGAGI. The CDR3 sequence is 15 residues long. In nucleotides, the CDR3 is TGTGCCAGCAGCCCCGGGACTAGCGGGATGGGCGAGCAGTACTTC. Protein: CASSPGTSGMGEQYF.

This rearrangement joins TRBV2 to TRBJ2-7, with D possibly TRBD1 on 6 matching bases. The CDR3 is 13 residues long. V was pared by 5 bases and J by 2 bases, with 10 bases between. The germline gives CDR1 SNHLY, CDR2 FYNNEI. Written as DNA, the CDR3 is TGTGCCAGCAGTAGACAGGAAACCTACGAGCAGTACTTC. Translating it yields CASSRQETYEQYF.

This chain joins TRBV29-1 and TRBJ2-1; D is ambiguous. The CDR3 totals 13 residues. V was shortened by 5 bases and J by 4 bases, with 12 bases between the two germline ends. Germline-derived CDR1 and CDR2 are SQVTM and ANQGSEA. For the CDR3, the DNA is TGCAGCGTTACCTCCACGGGTTACAATGAGCAGTTCTTC. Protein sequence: CSVTSTGYNEQFF.

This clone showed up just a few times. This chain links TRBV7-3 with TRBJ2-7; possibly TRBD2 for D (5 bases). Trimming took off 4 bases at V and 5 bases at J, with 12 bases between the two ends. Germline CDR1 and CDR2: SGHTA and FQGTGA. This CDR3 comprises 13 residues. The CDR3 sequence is CASSSRGYDEQYF. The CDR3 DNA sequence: TGTGCCAGCAGCTCAAGAGGGTACGACGAGCAGTACTTC.

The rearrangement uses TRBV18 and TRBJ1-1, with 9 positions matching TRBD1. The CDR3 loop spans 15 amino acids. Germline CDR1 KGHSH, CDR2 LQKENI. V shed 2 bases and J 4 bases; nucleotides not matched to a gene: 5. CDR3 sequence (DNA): TGTGCCAGCTCACCAAGAAGGGACAGGGTCACTGAAGCTTTCTTT. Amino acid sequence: CASSPRRDRVTEAFF.

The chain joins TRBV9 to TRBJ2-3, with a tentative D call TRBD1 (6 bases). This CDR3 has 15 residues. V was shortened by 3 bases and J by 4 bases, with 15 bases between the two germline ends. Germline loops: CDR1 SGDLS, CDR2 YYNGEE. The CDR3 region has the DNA TGTGCCAGCAGCGGACTCGGACAGATACCAGATACGCAGTATTTT. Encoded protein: CASSGLGQIPDTQYF.

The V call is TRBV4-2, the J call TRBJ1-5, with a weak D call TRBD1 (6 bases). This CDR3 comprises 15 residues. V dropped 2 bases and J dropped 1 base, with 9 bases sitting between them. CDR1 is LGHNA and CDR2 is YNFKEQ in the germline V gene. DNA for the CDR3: TGTGCCAGCAGCCAATCCAGGGGAAGCAATCAGCCCCAGCATTTT. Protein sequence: CASSQSRGSNQPQHF.

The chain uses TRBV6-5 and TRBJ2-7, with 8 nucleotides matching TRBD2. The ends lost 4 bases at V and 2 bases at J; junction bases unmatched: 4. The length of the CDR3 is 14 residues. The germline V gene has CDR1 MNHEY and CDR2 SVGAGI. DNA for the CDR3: TGTGCCAGCAGTTCCCTCGGGGGGGCCTACGAGCAGTACTTC. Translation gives CASSSLGGAYEQYF.

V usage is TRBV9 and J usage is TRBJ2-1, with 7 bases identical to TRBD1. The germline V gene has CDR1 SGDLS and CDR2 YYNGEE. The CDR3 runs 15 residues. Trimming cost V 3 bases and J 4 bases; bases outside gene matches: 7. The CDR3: CASSAGQDRYNEQFF. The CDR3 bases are TGTGCCAGCAGCGCCGGACAGGACCGATACAATGAGCAGTTCTTC.

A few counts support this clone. The CDR3 protein is CASSIEAAGVSNQPQHF. In DNA, the CDR3 is TGTGCCAGTAGTATAGAGGCGGCAGGGGTAAGCAATCAGCCCCAGCATTTT. The V and J genes are TRBV19 and TRBJ1-5; D perhaps matches TRBD1 (6 bases). V dropped 0 bases and J dropped 1 base, with 13 bases sitting between them. The CDR3 sequence is 17 residues long. Germline-derived CDR1 and CDR2 are LNHDA and SQIVND (reference sequence).

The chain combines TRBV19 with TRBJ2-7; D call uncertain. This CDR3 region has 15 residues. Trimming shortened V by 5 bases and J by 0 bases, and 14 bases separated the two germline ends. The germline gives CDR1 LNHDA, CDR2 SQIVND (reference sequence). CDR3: CASSVGHSSSYEQYF. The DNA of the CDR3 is TGTGCCAGTAGTGTGGGCCACTCGAGCTCCTACGAGCAGTACTTC.

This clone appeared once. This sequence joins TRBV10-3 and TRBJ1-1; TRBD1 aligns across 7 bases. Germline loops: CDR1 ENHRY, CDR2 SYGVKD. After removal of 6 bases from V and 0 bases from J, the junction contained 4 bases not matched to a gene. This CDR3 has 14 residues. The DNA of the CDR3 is TGTGCCATCAGCCGGGGACAGATGAACACTGAAGCTTTCTTT. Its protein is CAISRGQMNTEAFF.

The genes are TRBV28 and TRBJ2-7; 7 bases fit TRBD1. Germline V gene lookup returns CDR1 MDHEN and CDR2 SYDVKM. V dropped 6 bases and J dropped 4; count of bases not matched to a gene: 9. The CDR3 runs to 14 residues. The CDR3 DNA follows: TGTGCCAGCAGGGCCGGGACAGCCTTATACGAGCAGTACTTC. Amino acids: CASRAGTALYEQYF.

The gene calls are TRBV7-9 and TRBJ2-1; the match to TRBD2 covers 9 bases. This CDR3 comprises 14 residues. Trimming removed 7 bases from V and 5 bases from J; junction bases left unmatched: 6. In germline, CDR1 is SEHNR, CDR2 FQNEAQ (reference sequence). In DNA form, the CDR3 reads TGTGCCAGCACGGAGACTAGCGGACACAATGAGCAGTTCTTC. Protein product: CASTETSGHNEQFF.

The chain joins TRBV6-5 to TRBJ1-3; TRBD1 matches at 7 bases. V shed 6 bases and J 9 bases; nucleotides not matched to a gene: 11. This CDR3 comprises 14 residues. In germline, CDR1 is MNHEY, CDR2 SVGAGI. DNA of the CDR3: TGTGCCAGCAGCTCCGACAGGGCTAGGGGCACCATATATTTT. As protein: CASSSDRARGTIYF.

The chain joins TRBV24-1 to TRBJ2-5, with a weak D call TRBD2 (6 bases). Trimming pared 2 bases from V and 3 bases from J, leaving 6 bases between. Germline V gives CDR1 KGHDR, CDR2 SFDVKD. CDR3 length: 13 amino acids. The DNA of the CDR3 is TGTGCCACCAGTGATTCGGGGGAAGAGACCCAGTACTTC. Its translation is CATSDSGEETQYF.

CDR3 DNA: TGTGCCAGCAGATTACTAGCGGGAGTAACCGGGGAGCTGTTTTTT. Protein product: CASRLLAGVTGELFF. The chain carries TRBV5-6 and TRBJ2-2; TRBD2 aligns across 11 bases. After removal of 5 bases from V and 5 bases from J, the junction contained 5 bases not matched to a gene. Germline lookup yields CDR1 SGHDT and CDR2 YYEEEE. The CDR3 loop spans 15 amino acids.

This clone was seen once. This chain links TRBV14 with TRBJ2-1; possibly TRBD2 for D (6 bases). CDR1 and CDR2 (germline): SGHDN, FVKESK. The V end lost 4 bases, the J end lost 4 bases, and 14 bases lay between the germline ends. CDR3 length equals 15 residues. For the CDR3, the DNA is TGTGCCAGCAGCCTACGGATAGCGGTGTACAATGAGCAGTTCTTC. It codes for CASSLRIAVYNEQFF.

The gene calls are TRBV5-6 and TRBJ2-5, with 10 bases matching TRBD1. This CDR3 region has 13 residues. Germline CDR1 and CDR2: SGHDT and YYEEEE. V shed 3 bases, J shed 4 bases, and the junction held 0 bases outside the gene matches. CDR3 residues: CASSWDRGETQYF. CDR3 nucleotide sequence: TGTGCCAGCAGCTGGGACAGGGGAGAGACCCAGTACTTC. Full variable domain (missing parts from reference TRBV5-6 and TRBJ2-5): DAGVTQSPTHLIKTRGQQVTLRCSPKSGHDTVSWYQQALGQGPQFIFQYYEEEERQRGNFPDRFSGHQFPNYSSELNVNALLLGDSALYLCASSWDRGETQYFGPGTRLLVL.